The sequence of this TCR beta chain was determined in a study of tumor and adjacent non-tumor tissue in lung cancer. Inclusive of both ends, the CDR3 amounts to 12 amino acids. CDR1 is SQVTM and CDR2 is ANQGSEA in the germline V gene. A modified ARM-PCR protocol with three rounds of nested PCR amplified TCRbeta. TCRdb reanalysed the multiplex PCR reads using MiXCR and keeps one entry per CDR3 protein. The sample gives 78,000 or so distinct CDR3 sequences, 75% to 90% of which show up once; about 14% is in the top ten. Comment on this clonotype: This may stem from a read error, because a much larger clone lies one nucleotide away. Likely a read error: the CDR3 ends without its conserved phenylalanine or tryptophan. No DNA is shown, since the ends of the CDR3 on it are uncertain; the CDR3 is the one TCRdb lists.

This sample's RNA came from whole unsorted tissue. The sample was lung tumor tissue. The TCR was taken from a woman between 45 and 60 years old with non-small cell lung cancer. The rearrangement joins TRBV29-1 to TRBJ1-2; the table's TRBD1 call for D was not verified on the DNA. The CDR3 loop is CSAHGQGVGNTL.